This TCR beta chain was sequenced for a study of T cell responses to AZD1222 COVID-19 vaccine. Overall study findings and caveats: Spike-specific TCR depth and breadth grew after two AZD1222 doses. Epitopes outside B.1.351 and B.1.1.7 mutated regions reportedly drew nearly half of spike TCRs. Baseline serology detected seropositivity in only five or six AZD1222 recipients.

This table comes from immunoSEQ multiplex PCR, and its TCRdb copy is limited to in-frame clones, with some not included. The data contain about 150,000 clones, 85% to 90% of them singletons. Worth noting for this clone: Its antigen is undetermined.

Sequences were derived from peripheral blood, sampled on day 0 of MenACWY control vaccination. The origin of this receptor is an adult in good health.

In DNA form, the CDR3 reads TGCGCCAGCAGCGAACAGGGGGCAGCCACTGAAGCTTTCTTT. Protein product: CASSEQGAATEAFF. The V and J genes are TRBV5-1 and TRBJ1-1, with 9 bases aligning to TRBD1. J gave up 4 bases and V 4 bases, and 5 bases lay outside the gene matches. The CDR3 totals 14 residues. Looked up from germline, CDR1 is SGHRS and CDR2 is YFSETQ.